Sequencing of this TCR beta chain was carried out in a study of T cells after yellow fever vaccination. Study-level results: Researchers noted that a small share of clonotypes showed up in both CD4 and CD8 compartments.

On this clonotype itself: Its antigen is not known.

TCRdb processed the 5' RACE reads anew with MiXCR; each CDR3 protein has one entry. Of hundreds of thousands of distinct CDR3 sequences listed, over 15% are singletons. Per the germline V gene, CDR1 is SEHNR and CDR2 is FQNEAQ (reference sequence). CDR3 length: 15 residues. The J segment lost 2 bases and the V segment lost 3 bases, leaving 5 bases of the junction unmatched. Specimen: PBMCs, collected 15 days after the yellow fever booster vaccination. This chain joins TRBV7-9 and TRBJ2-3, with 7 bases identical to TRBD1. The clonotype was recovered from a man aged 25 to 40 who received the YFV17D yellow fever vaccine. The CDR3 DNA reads TGTGCCAGCAGCTTCCGACAGGGTCCCACAGATACGCAGTATTTT. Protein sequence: CASSFRQGPTDTQYF.